The 24 T cell receptor beta chains given below trace back to one sample, sequenced in a study of blood T cells in healthy people across ages. Combining a sample-barcoded 5' primer with a J-beta primer mix, a second PCR ran for roughly 7 to 11 cycles. TCRdb re-called the 5' RACE reads with MiXCR, one entry per CDR3 protein. The sample lists 980,000 or so distinct CDR3 sequences, around 46% seen once, with roughly 13% in the top ten. The sequencing input was blood. All receptors derive from a man between 25 and 39 years old in good health.

V usage is TRBV18 and J usage is TRBJ2-5; 7 positions match TRBD2. The CDR3 contains 15 residues. The ends lost 2 bases at V and 4 bases at J; junction bases unmatched: 7. Germline V gives CDR1 KGHSH, CDR2 LQKENI. DNA for the CDR3: TGTGCCAGCTCACCAACGGGAGGTCGGTTAGAGACCCAGTACTTC. This gives the protein CASSPTGGRLETQYF.

The chain joins TRBV20-1 to TRBJ1-2; D might be TRBD1 (5 bases). This CDR3 region has 12 residues. V was pared by 1 base and J by 2 bases, with 5 bases between. Germline values: CDR1 DFQATT, CDR2 SNEGSKA (reference sequence). This CDR3 reads CSARGDNYGYTF. The DNA for the CDR3 is TGCAGTGCTAGAGGGGACAACTATGGCTACACCTTC.

With regard to this clonotype: The junction does not match germline at one end; this may be a read error. The chain couples TRBV5-5 to TRBJ2-1; D possibly corresponds to TRBD1 (6 bases). The CDR3 has 15 amino acids. Germline lookup yields CDR1 SGHKS and CDR2 YYEKEE (reference sequence). The CDR3 protein is CAGSWTESSYNEQFF. CDR3 sequence (DNA): TGTGCCGGCAGTTGGACAGAAAGCTCCTACAATGAGCAGTTCTTC.

V usage is TRBV4-1 and J usage is TRBJ1-3; D not certain. CDR1 and CDR2 from the germline V gene are MGHRA and YSYEKL. The CDR3 runs 15 residues. V was shortened by 5 bases and J by 0 bases, with 11 bases between the two germline ends. The DNA for the CDR3 is TGCGCCAGCAGCACCTCCCCTGGCTCTGGAAACACCATATATTTT. It is translated as CASSTSPGSGNTIYF.

Concerning this clonotype: An end of the junction does not agree with germline; a read error may underlie this. This chain joins TRBV10-3 and TRBJ1-5, with D unclear. The CDR3 has 13 amino acids. Germline CDR1 ENHRY, CDR2 SYGVKD. The CDR3 is CAINEENNQPQHF. The CDR3 DNA reads as TGTGCCATCAATGAGGAGAACAATCAGCCCCAGCATTTT.

The rearrangement uses TRBV29-1 and TRBJ2-6; D is tentatively TRBD1 or TRBD2 (5 bases each). CDR3 length: 12 amino acids. Germline-derived CDR1 and CDR2 are SQVTM and ANQGSEA. V was clipped by 7 bases and J by 9 bases, with 13 bases between them. DNA for the CDR3: TGCAGCGCCCCGGGACCGTTCAACGTCCTGACTTTC. Encoded protein: CSAPGPFNVLTF.

The chain employs TRBV10-3 and TRBJ2-3; TRBD1 matches at 8 bases. Germline CDR1 is ENHRY and CDR2 is SYGVKD. Trimming at V came to 5 bases and at J to 1 base, leaving 5 bases not matched to a gene. The CDR3 consists of 15 residues. CDR3 loop: CAISPPGQGTDTQYF. The CDR3 DNA is TGTGCCATCAGTCCGCCGGGACAGGGCACAGATACGCAGTATTTT.

The chain joins TRBV15 to TRBJ2-7, with a weak D call TRBD1 (7 bases). The CDR3 is made up of 15 amino acids. V lost 5 bases and J lost 2, with 16 bases in between. Germline V gene sequence: CDR1 LNHNV, CDR2 YYDKDF (reference sequence). CDR3 residues: CATSPGAGGPYEQYF. CDR3 bases: TGTGCCACCAGCCCGGGGGCAGGGGGGCCCTACGAGCAGTACTTC.

The chain has TRBV10-3 and TRBJ2-6, with 9 bases lining up with TRBD1. The trim removed 3 bases at V and 1 base at J, leaving 4 bases unmatched. The germline gives CDR1 ENHRY, CDR2 SYGVKD. CDR3 length equals 17 residues. CDR3 DNA: TGTGCCATCAGTGACGGACAGGGGCAATCTGGGGCCAACGTCCTGACTTTC. This translates into CAISDGQGQSGANVLTF.

The rearrangement joins TRBV10-3 to TRBJ1-2; TRBD1 matches at 9 bases. CDR1 is ENHRY and CDR2 is SYGVKD in the germline V gene. V lost 11 bases and J lost 7; bases outside the gene matches: 8. The CDR3 has 12 residues. CDR3 in DNA: TGTGCCCACCGGGACAGGGACATTGGCTACACCTTC. Amino acids: CAHRDRDIGYTF.

CDR3 coding DNA: TGCAGCGCAAGACGGGCAGGAGATATCACAGATACGCAGTATTTT. The encoded protein is CSARRAGDITDTQYF. The V gene is TRBV29-1, the J gene TRBJ2-3; no clear D gene. This CDR3 contains 15 residues. The V and J ends lost 7 bases and 2 bases respectively, with 19 bases between them. CDR1 is SQVTM and CDR2 is ANQGSEA in the germline V gene.

This clonotype has just a few counts. The chain is built from TRBV5-1 and TRBJ2-7; no firm D call. In germline, CDR1 is SGHRS, CDR2 YFSETQ. The CDR3 runs to 13 residues. V was cut by 0 bases and J by 6 bases, with 10 bases left in between. This CDR3 is CASSLASEREQYF. In DNA, the CDR3 is TGCGCCAGCAGCTTGGCCTCAGAGCGCGAGCAGTACTTC.

This clonotype showed up just once. The V call is TRBV15, the J call TRBJ2-2; 9 bases are shared with TRBD2. This CDR3 is 15 amino acids long. Germline trimming cut 6 bases from V and 5 bases from J; bases unmatched to any gene: 7. Per the germline V gene, CDR1 is LNHNV and CDR2 is YYDKDF (reference sequence). CDR3 bases: TGTGCCACCAGAGAAGGGCTAGCGGGGACCGGGGAGCTGTTTTTT. It yields the protein CATREGLAGTGELFF.

The chain recombines TRBV18 with TRBJ1-1; 8 bases align to TRBD1. The junction had 3 bases not matched to a gene; V was cut back by 5 bases and J by 4 bases. In germline, CDR1 is KGHSH, CDR2 LQKENI. The CDR3 has 13 amino acids. Here the CDR3 reads CASSTGQATEAFF. CDR3 coding DNA: TGTGCCAGCTCAACGGGACAGGCCACTGAAGCTTTCTTT.

The V call is TRBV20-1, the J call TRBJ2-7; 7 bases are a match to TRBD2. This CDR3 is 16 amino acids long. From germline, CDR1 is DFQATT and CDR2 SNEGSKA (reference sequence). Losses at the gene ends were 0 bases for V and 7 bases for J; bases not matched to a gene: 15. The CDR3 DNA sequence: TGCAGTGCTAGAGATTTGGAGCGGGGAGCAAGCAATGAGCAGTACTTC. Its translation is CSARDLERGASNEQYF.

The chain couples TRBV4-1 to TRBJ2-3; 9 bases agree with TRBD2. Trimming took 0 bases from V and 4 from J; bases not matched to a gene: 14. CDR1 MGHRA and CDR2 YSYEKL come from the germline V gene. CDR3 length: 19 residues. CDR3: CASSQDKLAGTAKADTQYF. Written as DNA, the CDR3 is TGCGCCAGCAGCCAAGATAAGCTAGCGGGGACGGCGAAGGCAGATACGCAGTATTTT.

This sequence joins TRBV20-1 and TRBJ2-1; D gene uncertain. CDR3 length: 10 amino acids. Germline V gives CDR1 DFQATT, CDR2 SNEGSKA (reference sequence). With 6 bases removed from V and 9 bases from J, the gap between germline ends came to 9 bases. Here the CDR3 DNA reads TGCAGTGCGAATGTCCGTGAGCAGTTCTTC. Translated: CSANVREQFF.

J is TRBJ2-3 and V is TRBV6-4, with TRBD1 as a possible D gene (7 bases). Germline loops: CDR1 MRHNA, CDR2 SNTAGT. V was shortened by 5 bases and J by 10 bases, with 13 bases between the two germline ends. The CDR3 is 12 amino acids. CDR3 sequence reads: CASSQGDSPQYF. Written as DNA, the CDR3 is TGTGCCAGCAGTCAGGGGGACTCACCGCAGTATTTT.

The rearrangement joins TRBV4-3 to TRBJ2-7; a weak D match, TRBD2 (5 bases). CDR1 and CDR2 (germline): LGHNA, YSLEER. The CDR3 is 15 residues long. V lost 2 bases, J lost 2 bases, and 13 bases lay in between. CDR3 in amino acids: CASSQRLEGAYEQYF. The CDR3 DNA reads as TGCGCCAGCAGCCAAAGGTTAGAGGGCGCCTACGAGCAGTACTTC.

The chain combines TRBV29-1 with TRBJ2-2; no clear D gene. The V gene lost 5 bases and the J gene lost 6 bases, with 13 bases spanning the gap. Looked up from germline, CDR1 is SQVTM and CDR2 is ANQGSEA. This CDR3 spans 13 amino acids. CDR3: CSVSVQGSGELFF. For the CDR3, the DNA is TGCAGCGTTTCGGTCCAAGGGTCCGGGGAGCTGTTTTTT.

The rearrangement links TRBV7-4 to TRBJ2-7; D tentatively fits TRBD1 or TRBD2 (6 bases each). CDR1 and CDR2 (germline): SGHVT, SQSDAQ. The CDR3 extends over 17 amino acids. Trimming removed 2 bases from V and 3 bases from J, with 20 bases in between. The CDR3: CASSLTAGHDLIYEQYF. The CDR3 DNA sequence: TGTGCCAGCAGCTTAACGGCGGGACACGACCTGATCTACGAGCAGTACTTC.

This clonotype was seen a few times. The chain recombines TRBV18 with TRBJ2-7, with D perhaps TRBD2 (7 bases). The CDR3 totals 15 residues. Germline-derived CDR1 and CDR2 are KGHSH and LQKENI. V was pared by 3 bases and J by 1 base, with 13 bases between. CDR3 residues: CASSPEGGPSYEQYF. The DNA of the CDR3 is TGTGCCAGCTCACCTGAGGGGGGGCCATCCTACGAGCAGTACTTC.

J is TRBJ2-4 and V is TRBV7-2; maybe TRBD2 (6 bases). V was cut by 5 bases and J by 4 bases, with 12 bases left in between. In germline, CDR1 is SGHTA, CDR2 FQGNSA. The CDR3 is 14 residues long. The CDR3 DNA sequence: TGTGCCAGCAGCCCAGATGGGAGGAAAAACATTCAGTACTTC. Translating it yields CASSPDGRKNIQYF. The entire variable domain, with the rest obtained from reference TRBV7-2 and TRBJ2-4, is as follows: GAGVSQSPSNKVTEKGKDVELRCDPISGHTALYWYRQSLGQGLEFLIYFQGNSAPDKSGLPSDRFSAERTGGSVSTLTIQRTQQEDSAVYLCASSPDGRKNIQYFGAGTRLSVL.

CDR3 DNA: TGTGCCAGCAGCTTAGATCCAGAGACCCGCCGGTTCTTC. This translates into CASSLDPETRRFF. The chain uses TRBV11-3 and TRBJ2-1; D is unresolved. CDR1 is SGHNT and CDR2 is YENEEA in the germline V gene. The CDR3 has 13 amino acids. V was trimmed by 0 bases and J by 15 bases, leaving 15 bases between them.